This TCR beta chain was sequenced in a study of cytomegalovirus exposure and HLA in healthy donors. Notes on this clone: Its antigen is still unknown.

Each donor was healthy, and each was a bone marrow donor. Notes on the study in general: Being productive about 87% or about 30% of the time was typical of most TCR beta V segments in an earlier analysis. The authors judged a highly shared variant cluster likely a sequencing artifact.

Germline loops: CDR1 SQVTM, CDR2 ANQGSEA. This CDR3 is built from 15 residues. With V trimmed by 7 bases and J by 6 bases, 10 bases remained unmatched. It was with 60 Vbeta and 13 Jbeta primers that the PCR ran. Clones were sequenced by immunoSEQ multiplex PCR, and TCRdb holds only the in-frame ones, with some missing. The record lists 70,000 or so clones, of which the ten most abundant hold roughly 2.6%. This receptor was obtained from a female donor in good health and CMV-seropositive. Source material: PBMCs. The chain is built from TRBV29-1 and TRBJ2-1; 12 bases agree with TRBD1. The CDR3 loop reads CSALGGQGAGNEQFF. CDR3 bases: TGCAGCGCTCTGGGGGGACAGGGGGCTGGCAATGAGCAGTTCTTC.